These 26 T cell receptor beta chains share one sample of origin, sequenced in a study of glioma-infiltrating T cells. The iRepertoire nested amplicon-rescue multiplex PCR amplified TCR alpha and beta CDR3s from RNA. TCRdb itself ran the multiplex PCR reads through MiXCR, one entry per CDR3 protein. Found here are 90,000 or so distinct CDR3 sequences, around 37% of them singletons; the top ten hold around two fifths. The sample consisted of glioma tissue, nonneoplastic brain tissue, or PBMCs (not recorded which). These receptors were taken from a human donor with low-grade glioma or glioblastoma, undergoing nonglioma brain surgery, or in good health (not recorded which).

As to this clonotype: At one end, the junction sequence differs from germline, possibly due to a read error. V usage is TRBV4-1 and J usage is TRBJ1-1; 10 bases are a match to TRBD1. The CDR3 is 18 amino acids. Germline V gene data show CDR1 as MGHRA and CDR2 as YSYEKL. CDR3 sequence (DNA): TGCGCTAGCAGCCACAAAGGGACAGGGGAAAGCGGAGACACTGAAGCTTTCTTT. Translation gives CASSHKGTGESGDTEAFF.

With respect to this clonotype: At one end the junction does not follow the germline gene, possibly because of a read error. The chain joins TRBV6-1 to TRBJ1-1; tentatively, D is TRBD1 (5 bases). This CDR3 is 13 amino acids long. The germline gives CDR1 MNHNS, CDR2 SASEGT. The CDR3 spells CATASRGNTVASF. The CDR3 coding sequence is TGTGCCACTGCTTCCCGGGGGAACACTGTAGCTTCCTTT.

With respect to this clonotype: Germline and junction disagree at one end, which may indicate a read error. The chain uses TRBV7-2 and TRBJ1-1; no reliable D call. In germline, CDR1 is SGHTA, CDR2 FQGNSA. This CDR3 has 14 residues. The CDR3 sequence: CASTAGLGNTEAFF. The CDR3 coding sequence is TGTGCCAGCACCGCCGGTTTAGGGAACACTGAGGCTTTCTTT.

At least ten counts were recorded for this clonotype. The V gene is TRBV7-2, the J gene TRBJ2-1; D is perhaps TRBD1 (6 bases). Germline V gives CDR1 SGHTA, CDR2 FQGNSA. With 2 bases removed from V and 6 bases from J, the gap between germline ends came to 14 bases. This CDR3 has 15 residues. The CDR3 is CASSLNRVLGNEQFF. The CDR3 DNA sequence: TGTGCCAGCAGCTTAAACAGGGTTTTAGGCAATGAGCAGTTCTTC.

The chain recombines TRBV28 with TRBJ2-1; D may correspond to TRBD1 or TRBD2 (6 bases each). Germline CDR1 is MDHEN and CDR2 is SYDVKM. Trimming shortened V by 7 bases and J by 9 bases, and 22 bases separated the two germline ends. This CDR3 has 15 amino acids. In DNA, the CDR3 is TGTGCCAGCAACTCATTGGGGGGCGCCACCGGTGAGCAGTTCTTC. It codes for CASNSLGGATGEQFF.

The chain recombines TRBV7-2 with TRBJ2-1; D might be TRBD2 (5 bases). The CDR3 has 14 residues. Germline CDR1 is SGHTA and CDR2 is FQGNSA. V lost 1 base and J lost 9, with 13 bases in between. The DNA for the CDR3 is TGTGCCAGCAGCTTAGATCGGACTGTCGGTGAGCAGTTCTTC. Translation gives CASSLDRTVGEQFF.

Only a few counts were recorded for this clonotype. A much more abundant neighbour one base away suggests this may be a read error. CDR3 DNA sequence: TGTGCCATCAGCCAGGCCGAGGCGCAGTATTTT. It is translated as CAISQAEAQYF. The chain recombines TRBV10-3 with TRBJ2-3; D not certain. V was shortened by 6 bases and J by 10 bases, with 11 bases between the two germline ends. Per germline, CDR1 ENHRY and CDR2 SYGVKD. This CDR3 is 11 amino acids long.

The chain employs TRBV6-6 and TRBJ2-1; D is possibly TRBD2 (7 bases). Trimming stripped 0 bases from V and 0 bases from J, with 12 bases between. Germline assignment: CDR1 MNHNY and CDR2 SVGAGI (reference sequence). The CDR3 sequence is 17 residues long. The CDR3 region has the DNA TGTGCCAGCAGTTACTCTGGGGGGGCCCGCTCCTACAATGAGCAGTTCTTC. Translated, it gives CASSYSGGARSYNEQFF.

In this sample, this clonotype turned up many times. The chain joins TRBV13 to TRBJ1-2; weak D call: TRBD1 (5 bases). This CDR3 spans 14 amino acids. The V gene's germline CDR1 is PRHDT and CDR2 FYEKMQ (reference sequence). Trimming pared 3 bases from V and 0 bases from J, leaving 8 bases between. The CDR3 loop is CASSFRTTNYGYTF. CDR3 nucleotide sequence: TGTGCCAGCAGCTTCCGGACAACTAACTATGGCTACACCTTC.

About this clonotype: The germline gene is not matched at one end of the junction; a read error may be the cause. The genes are TRBV29-1 and TRBJ2-3; 7 bases are a match to TRBD1. The CDR3 is 12 residues long. CDR1 SQVTM and CDR2 ANQGSEA come from the germline V gene. In DNA form, the CDR3 reads TGCAGCGTTGAAGAGGGGACAGATACGCAGTACTTT. Amino acids: CSVEEGTDTQYF.

This clonotype has a count of ten or more. This chain connects TRBV15 to TRBJ1-6; D unclear. Germline CDR1 reads LNHNV; CDR2 reads YYDKDF (reference sequence). There are 15 residues in the CDR3. Trimming cost V 0 bases and J 7 bases, with 10 bases left between them. This CDR3 reads CATSREFDENSPLHF. The CDR3 DNA reads as TGTGCCACCAGCAGAGAGTTTGATGAAAATTCACCCCTCCACTTT. The variable domain in full, with the rest retrieved from reference TRBV15 and TRBJ1-6, is DAMVIQNPRYQVTQFGKPVTLSCSQTLNHNVMYWYQQKSSQAPKLLFHYYDKDFNNEADTPDNFQSRRPNTSFCFLDIRSPGLGDTAMYLCATSREFDENSPLHFGNGTRLTVT.

This clonotype was seen more than once but under ten times. A much more abundant neighbour one base away suggests this may be a read error. The rearrangement joins TRBV7-9 to TRBJ1-1, with a weak D call TRBD1 (5 bases). CDR3 length: 14 residues. Looked up from germline, CDR1 is SEHNR and CDR2 is FQNEAQ (reference sequence). The CDR3 region is CASSPPPGNTKAFF. CDR3 DNA sequence: TGTGCCAGCAGCCCCCCCCCAGGGAACACTAAAGCTTTCTTT.

This clonotype was seen ten or more times. This chain uses TRBV5-1 with TRBJ2-1; weak D call: TRBD1 (6 bases). This CDR3 spans 15 amino acids. CDR1 is SGHRS and CDR2 is YFSETQ in the germline V gene. With 3 bases removed from V and 3 bases from J, the gap between germline ends came to 13 bases. CDR3 nucleotides: TGCGCCAGCAGCTCACAGGGTAACGTCTACAATGAGCAGTTCTTC. Its translation is CASSSQGNVYNEQFF.

This clonotype has just one count. A read error may be the cause here, since a much bigger clone is one base away. The CDR3 DNA follows: TGTGCCAGCAGACTATCGGGGGCGAAAGATACGCAGTATTTT. It specifies CASRLSGAKDTQYF. This chain connects TRBV10-3 to TRBJ2-3; either TRBD1 or TRBD2 may fit D (6 bases each). Germline loops: CDR1 ENHRY, CDR2 SYGVKD. Trimming shortened V by 10 bases and J by 5 bases, and 19 bases separated the two germline ends. There are 14 residues in the CDR3.

The chain recombines TRBV20-1 with TRBJ2-3; TRBD2 aligns across 11 bases. With V trimmed by 6 bases and J by 4 bases, 12 bases remained unmatched. Germline values: CDR1 DFQATT, CDR2 SNEGSKA (reference sequence). The CDR3 totals 16 residues. The CDR3 region has the DNA TGCAGTGCCGCGAGAACTAGCGGGAGTTTTGCAGATACGCAGTATTTT. Amino acid sequence: CSAARTSGSFADTQYF.

Note on this clonotype: One junction end disagrees with the germline gene, perhaps due to a read error. This chain joins TRBV20-1 and TRBJ2-1; maybe TRBD2 (6 bases). The V gene's germline CDR1 is DFQATT and CDR2 SNEGSKA (reference sequence). The CDR3 is 14 amino acids. CDR3 coding DNA: TGCGGTGCCTTTCTAGAGGGAGGATACAATGAGCAGTTCTTC. Amino acid sequence: CGAFLEGGYNEQFF.

This clonotype appeared many times. The chain uses TRBV6-2 or TRBV6-3 and TRBJ1-1, with unresolved D. Germline V gene lookup returns CDR1 MNHEY and CDR2 SVGEGT. The CDR3 runs 11 residues. Trimming left V 0 bases short and J 6 bases short, with 2 bases between. DNA of the CDR3: TGTGCCAGCAGTTACTCTTCTGAAGCTTTCTTT. It encodes CASSYSSEAFF.

This clonotype was counted many times. The chain carries TRBV19 and TRBJ1-5; 8 bases map to TRBD1. V gave up 6 bases and J gave up 0 bases; unmatched junction bases: 4. Looked up from germline, CDR1 is LNHDA and CDR2 is SQIVND (reference sequence). The CDR3 has 15 amino acids. The CDR3 region has the DNA TGTGCCAGTAGAGCAGGGGGCTCTAGCAATCAGCCCCAGCATTTT. As protein: CASRAGGSSNQPQHF.

This clonotype was seen at least ten times. The chain carries TRBV5-5 and TRBJ1-1; D unclear. V was clipped by 0 bases and J by 3 bases, with 6 bases between them. The CDR3 is 13 amino acids. Germline CDR1 SGHKS, CDR2 YYEKEE (reference sequence). The CDR3 nucleotides are TGTGCCAGCAGCTTGGGTCCTGACACTGAAGCTTTCTTT. It translates to CASSLGPDTEAFF.

This clonotype was found many times. The chain recombines TRBV7-9 with TRBJ2-7, with 14 bases identical to TRBD2. The V and J ends lost 5 bases and 6 bases, in that order; junction bases with no gene match: 9. Per germline, CDR1 SEHNR and CDR2 FQNEAQ (reference sequence). The CDR3 runs to 16 residues. The CDR3 nucleotides read TGTGCCAGCAGCATACCGGGACTAGCGGGGGACATCGAGCAGTACTTC. Translating it yields CASSIPGLAGDIEQYF. The complete variable domain, with remaining parts taken from reference TRBV7-9 and TRBJ2-7, reads DTGVSQNPRHKITKRGQNVTFRCDPISEHNRLYWYRQTLGQGPEFLTYFQNEAQLEKSRLLSDRFSAERPKGSFSTLEIQRTEQGDSAMYLCASSIPGLAGDIEQYFGPGTRLTVT.

In regard to this clonotype: Possible read error: a much larger clone is one base away. The rearrangement links TRBV14 to TRBJ2-7, with 8 positions matching TRBD1. Germline V gene lookup returns CDR1 SGHDN and CDR2 FVKESK. CDR3 size: 15 residues. The CDR3 loop is CASSLIRTGPGEQHF. The CDR3 DNA sequence: TGTGCCAGCAGCCTGATAAGGACAGGGCCCGGCGAGCAGCACTTC.

The sample holds many counts of this clonotype. The gene calls are TRBV29-1 and TRBJ1-5, with a weak D call TRBD1 (6 bases). V lost 2 bases to trimming and J lost 6 bases, with 17 bases between them. Germline CDR1 reads SQVTM; CDR2 reads ANQGSEA. This CDR3 is built from 15 residues. DNA of the CDR3: TGCAGCGTTGAAACAGGGCTATTCGTAGTTCAGCCCCAGCATTTT. Amino acids: CSVETGLFVVQPQHF.

This clonotype was recorded many times. The rearrangement uses TRBV28 and TRBJ1-2; D ambiguous. Germline V gives CDR1 MDHEN, CDR2 SYDVKM. The CDR3 covers 13 residues. With 1 base removed from V and 6 bases from J, the gap between germline ends came to 9 bases. The chain's CDR3 is CASSLSSLDGYTF. The CDR3, as DNA: TGTGCCAGCAGTTTATCCAGTCTGGATGGCTACACCTTC.

This clonotype has ten or more counts. The CDR3 nucleotides are TGTGCCAGCAGTTCAGACGGGGTGGGGACCCAGTACTTC. It yields the protein CASSSDGVGTQYF. The chain is built from TRBV12-3 or TRBV12-4 and TRBJ2-5; D is perhaps TRBD2 (5 bases). V lost 4 bases, J lost 7 bases, and 13 bases lay in between. This CDR3 comprises 13 residues.

The chain recombines TRBV6-2 or TRBV6-3 with TRBJ2-5; perhaps TRBD2 as D (5 bases). Between the trimmed V and J ends, which lost 2 bases and 2 bases, there was a span of 9 bases. The CDR3 extends over 14 amino acids. Germline V gene lookup returns CDR1 MNHEY and CDR2 SVGEGT. As DNA, the CDR3 is TGTGCCAGCAGTTACGATCCGGGGCAAGAGACCCAGTACTTC. Residues: CASSYDPGQETQYF.

This clonotype has a count of ten or more. The rearrangement uses TRBV6-1 and TRBJ2-2; D may be TRBD1 (6 bases). This CDR3 region has 15 residues. Germline loops: CDR1 MNHNS, CDR2 SASEGT. Trimming cost V 6 bases and J 4 bases, with 15 bases left between them. CDR3 region: CASSSAQGTTGELFF. CDR3 DNA sequence: TGTGCCAGCAGCTCCGCACAGGGTACCACCGGGGAGCTGTTTTTT.